The 5 T cell receptor beta chains presented below share a single source sample, sequenced in a study of vaccination effects on CD4 cells after COVID-19. After expansion with viral peptide pools in the ViraFEST assay, antigen-specific CD4+ T cells were sequenced. When around nine days of culture had elapsed, CD4+ T cells were isolated. PCR-confirmed SARS-CoV-2 infection occurred in the person between March and December 2020. Clones were read by immunoSEQ multiplex PCR, and TCRdb kept only the in-frame ones, dropping some. The table shows under 55,000 clones, with 60% to 75% occurring only once. These receptors have no known antigen. The input for sequencing was CD4+ T cells from PBMCs cultured with a peptide pool, taken before COVID-19 vaccination. The receptors were gathered from a human donor who had a prior SARS-CoV-2 infection.

This clone occurred a few times. The CDR3 DNA sequence: TGTGCCAGCAGCCAAGTAGGGTGGTGGGGAATTGGCTACACCTTC. It yields the protein CASSQVGWWGIGYTF. The chain employs TRBV3-1 (or the pseudogene TRBV3-2) and TRBJ1-2, with D unresolved. CDR3 length: 15 amino acids. V lost 1 base and J 7 bases, leaving 16 bases between the germline ends. Germline values: CDR1 LGHDT, CDR2 YNNKEL (reference sequence).

This clone was counted a few times. The J gene is TRBJ1-4, the V gene TRBV5-1, with D perhaps TRBD1 (5 bases). V gave up 5 bases and J gave up 5 bases, with 13 bases separating them. The CDR3 has 14 residues. Germline V gene lookup returns CDR1 SGHRS and CDR2 YFSETQ. The DNA for the CDR3 is TGCGCCAGCAGATCGACAGAAATAAATGAAAAACTGTTTTTT. Amino acid sequence: CASRSTEINEKLFF.

This clone was observed a single time. This chain links TRBV12-3 or TRBV12-4 with TRBJ2-1; D is unresolved. The germline V and J ends were trimmed by 6 bases and 4 bases, with 10 bases remaining between them. The CDR3 is 13 residues long. The CDR3 here is CASSIDGYNEQFF. The CDR3, as DNA: TGTGCCAGCAGCATCGACGGATACAATGAGCAGTTCTTC.

This sequence joins TRBV3-1 (or the pseudogene TRBV3-2) and TRBJ1-1; TRBD1 agrees at 7 bases. CDR3 length equals 14 residues. The ends lost 4 bases at V and 5 bases at J; junction bases unmatched: 7. The V gene's germline CDR1 is LGHDT and CDR2 YNNKEL (reference sequence). In DNA, the CDR3 is TGTGCCAGCAGCCCGACAGGGCCGGGAACTGAAGCTTTCTTT. Translating gives CASSPTGPGTEAFF.

This clone was found a few times. The chain uses TRBV7-2 and TRBJ2-7; no clear D gene. This CDR3 is 12 amino acids long. Trimming stripped 3 bases from V and 4 bases from J, with 7 bases between. Germline-derived CDR1 and CDR2 are SGHTA and FQGNSA. The CDR3 region has the DNA TGTGCCAGCAGCTTGTTAACATACGAGCAGTACTTC. This codes for CASSLLTYEQYF.